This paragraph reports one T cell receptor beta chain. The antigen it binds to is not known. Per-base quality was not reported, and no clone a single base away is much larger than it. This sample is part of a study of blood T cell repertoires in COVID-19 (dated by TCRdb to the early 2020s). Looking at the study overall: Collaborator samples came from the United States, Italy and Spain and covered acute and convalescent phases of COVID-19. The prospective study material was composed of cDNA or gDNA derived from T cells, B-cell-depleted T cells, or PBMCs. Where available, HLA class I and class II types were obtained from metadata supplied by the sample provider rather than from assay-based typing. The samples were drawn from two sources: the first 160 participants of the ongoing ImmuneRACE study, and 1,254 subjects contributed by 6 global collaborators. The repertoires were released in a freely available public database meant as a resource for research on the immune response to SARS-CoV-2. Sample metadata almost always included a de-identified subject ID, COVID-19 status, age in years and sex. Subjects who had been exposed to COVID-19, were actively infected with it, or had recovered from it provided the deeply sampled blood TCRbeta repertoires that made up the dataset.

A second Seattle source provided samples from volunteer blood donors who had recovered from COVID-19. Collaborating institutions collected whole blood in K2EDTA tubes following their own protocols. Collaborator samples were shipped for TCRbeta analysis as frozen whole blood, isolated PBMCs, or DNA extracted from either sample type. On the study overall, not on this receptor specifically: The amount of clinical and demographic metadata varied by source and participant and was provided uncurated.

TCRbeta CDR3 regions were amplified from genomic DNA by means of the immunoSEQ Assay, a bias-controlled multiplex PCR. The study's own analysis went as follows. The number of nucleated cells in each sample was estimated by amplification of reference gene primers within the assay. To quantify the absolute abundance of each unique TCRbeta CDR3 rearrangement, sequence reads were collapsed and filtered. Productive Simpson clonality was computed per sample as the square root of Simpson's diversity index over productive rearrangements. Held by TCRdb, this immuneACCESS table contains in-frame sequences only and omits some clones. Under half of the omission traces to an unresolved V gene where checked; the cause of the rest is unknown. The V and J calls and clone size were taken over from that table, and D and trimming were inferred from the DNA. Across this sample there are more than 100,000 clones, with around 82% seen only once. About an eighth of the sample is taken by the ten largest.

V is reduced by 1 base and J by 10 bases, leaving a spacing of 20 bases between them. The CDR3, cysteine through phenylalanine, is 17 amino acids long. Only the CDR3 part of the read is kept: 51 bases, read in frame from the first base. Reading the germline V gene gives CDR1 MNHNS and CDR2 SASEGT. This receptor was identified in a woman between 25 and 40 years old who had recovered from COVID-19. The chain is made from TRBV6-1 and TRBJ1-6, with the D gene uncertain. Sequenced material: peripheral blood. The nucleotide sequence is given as TGTGCCAGCAGTGAAGTACGGTTAGAGTCAAAAAACTCACCCCTCCACTTT. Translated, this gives CASSEVRLESKNSPLHF.